This T cell receptor (beta chain) emerged from a study of cytomegalovirus exposure and HLA in healthy donors. The PCR had 60 Vbeta and 13 Jbeta primers. The assay was immunoSEQ multiplex PCR, and TCRdb's table has in-frame clones only and misses some. The profile shows about 160,000 clones, under 90% of them singletons. CDR1 is MNHNY, CDR2 SVGAGI, per germline (reference sequence). V lost 0 bases to trimming and J lost 0 bases, with 9 bases between them. This CDR3 is built from 16 residues. Sequencing was carried out using PBMCs. The sequence came from a man younger than 40 in good health and CMV-seronegative. The rearrangement joins TRBV6-6 to TRBJ1-5, with D possibly being TRBD1 (5 bases). The CDR3 DNA is TGTGCCAGCAGTTACTCTCCAGGGTATAGCAATCAGCCCCAGCATTTT. It translates to CASSYSPGYSNQPQHF.